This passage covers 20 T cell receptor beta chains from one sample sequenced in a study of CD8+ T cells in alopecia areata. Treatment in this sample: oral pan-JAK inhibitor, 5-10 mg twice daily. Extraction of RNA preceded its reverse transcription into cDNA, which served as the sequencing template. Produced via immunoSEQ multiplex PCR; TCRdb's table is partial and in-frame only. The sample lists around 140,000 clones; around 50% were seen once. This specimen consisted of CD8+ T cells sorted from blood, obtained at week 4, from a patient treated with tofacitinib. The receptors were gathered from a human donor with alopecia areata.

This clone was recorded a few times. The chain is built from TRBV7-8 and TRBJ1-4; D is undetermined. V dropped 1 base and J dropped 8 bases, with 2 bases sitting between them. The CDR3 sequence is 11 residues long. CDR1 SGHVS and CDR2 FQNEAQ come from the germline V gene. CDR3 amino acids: CASSLDEKLFF. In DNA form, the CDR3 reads TGTGCCAGCAGCTTAGACGAAAAACTGTTTTTT.

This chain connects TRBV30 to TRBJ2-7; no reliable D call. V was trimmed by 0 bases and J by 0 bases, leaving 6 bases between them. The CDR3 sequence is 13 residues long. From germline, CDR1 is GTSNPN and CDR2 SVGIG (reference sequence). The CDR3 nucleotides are TGTGCCTGGAGTGTTAGGAACTCCTACGAGCAGTACTTC. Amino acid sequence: CAWSVRNSYEQYF.

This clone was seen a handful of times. CDR3 sequence (DNA): TGTGCCAGCAGTTCCCGACAGAACAATGAGCAGTTCTTC. Amino acid sequence: CASSSRQNNEQFF. The chain recombines TRBV27 with TRBJ2-1; D may be TRBD1 (5 bases). CDR1 MNHEY and CDR2 SMNVEV come from the germline V gene (reference sequence). CDR3 length: 13 residues. Trimming stripped 4 bases from V and 5 bases from J, with 9 bases between.

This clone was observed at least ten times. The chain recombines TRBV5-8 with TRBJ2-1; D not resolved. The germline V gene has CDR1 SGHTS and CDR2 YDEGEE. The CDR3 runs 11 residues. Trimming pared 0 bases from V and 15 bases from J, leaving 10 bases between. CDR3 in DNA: TGTGCCAGCAGCTTGGGACGTGGTAGGTTCTTC. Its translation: CASSLGRGRFF.

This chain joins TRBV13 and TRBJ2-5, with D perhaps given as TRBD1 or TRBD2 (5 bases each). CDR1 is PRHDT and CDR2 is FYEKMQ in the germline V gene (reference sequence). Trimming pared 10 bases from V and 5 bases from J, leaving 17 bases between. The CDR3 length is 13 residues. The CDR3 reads CATSGPLHETQYF. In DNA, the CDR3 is TGTGCCACCTCGGGACCCCTTCACGAGACCCAGTACTTC.

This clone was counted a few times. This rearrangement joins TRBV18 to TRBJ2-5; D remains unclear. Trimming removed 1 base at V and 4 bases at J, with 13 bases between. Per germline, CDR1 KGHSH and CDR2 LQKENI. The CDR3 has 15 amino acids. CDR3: CASSPLDPGRETQYF. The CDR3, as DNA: TGTGCCAGCTCACCACTAGATCCGGGTCGAGAGACCCAGTACTTC. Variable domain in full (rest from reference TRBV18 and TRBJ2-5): NAGVMQNPRHLVRRRGQEARLRCSPMKGHSHVYWYRQLPEEGLKFMVYLQKENIIDESGMPKERFSAEFPKEGPSILRIQQVVRGDSAAYFCASSPLDPGRETQYFGPGTRLLVL.

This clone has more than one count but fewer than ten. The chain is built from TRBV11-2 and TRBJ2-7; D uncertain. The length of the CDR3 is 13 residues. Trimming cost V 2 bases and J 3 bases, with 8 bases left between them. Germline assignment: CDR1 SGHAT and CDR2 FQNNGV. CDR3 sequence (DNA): TGTGCCAGCAGCTTATTGTCTGACTACGAGCAGTACTTC. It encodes CASSLLSDYEQYF.

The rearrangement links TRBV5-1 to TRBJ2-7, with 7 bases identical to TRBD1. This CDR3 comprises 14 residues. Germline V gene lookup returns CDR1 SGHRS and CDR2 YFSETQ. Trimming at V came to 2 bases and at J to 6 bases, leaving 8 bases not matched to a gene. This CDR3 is CASSFSTGIIEQYF. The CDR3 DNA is TGCGCCAGCAGCTTTTCGACAGGGATTATCGAGCAGTACTTC.

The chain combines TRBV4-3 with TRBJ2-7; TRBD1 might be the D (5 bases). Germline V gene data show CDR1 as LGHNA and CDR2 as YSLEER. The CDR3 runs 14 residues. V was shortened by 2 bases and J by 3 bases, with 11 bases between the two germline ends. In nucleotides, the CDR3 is TGCGCCAGCAGCCAATGGCAGGGAAACTACGAGCAGTACTTC. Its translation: CASSQWQGNYEQYF.

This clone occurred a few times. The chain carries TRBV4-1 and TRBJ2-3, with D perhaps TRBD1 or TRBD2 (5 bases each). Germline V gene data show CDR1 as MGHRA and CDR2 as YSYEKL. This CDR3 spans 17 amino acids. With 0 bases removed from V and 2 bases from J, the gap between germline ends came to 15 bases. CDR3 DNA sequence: TGCGCCAGCAGCCAAGACCCTGGGGGATCCTTCACAGATACGCAGTATTTT. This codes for CASSQDPGGSFTDTQYF.

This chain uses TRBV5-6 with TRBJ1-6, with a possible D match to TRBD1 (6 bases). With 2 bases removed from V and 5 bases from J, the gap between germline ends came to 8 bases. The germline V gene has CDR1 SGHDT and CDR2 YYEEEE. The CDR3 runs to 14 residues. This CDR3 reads CASSLQGNNSPLHF. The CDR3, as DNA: TGTGCCAGCAGCTTACAGGGTAATAATTCACCCCTCCACTTT.

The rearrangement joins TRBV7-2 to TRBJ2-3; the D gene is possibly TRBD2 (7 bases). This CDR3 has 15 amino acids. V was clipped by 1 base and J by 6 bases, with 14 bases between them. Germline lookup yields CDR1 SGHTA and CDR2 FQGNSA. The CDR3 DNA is TGTGCCAGCAGCTTAGGCGGGGGCTGGGTGGATACGCAGTATTTT. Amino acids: CASSLGGGWVDTQYF.

CDR3: CASSSQDTYNEQFF. Here the CDR3 DNA reads TGTGCCAGCAGCTCCCAGGACACCTACAATGAGCAGTTCTTC. This chain links TRBV5-6 with TRBJ2-1, with D perhaps TRBD1 (5 bases). CDR1 is SGHDT and CDR2 is YYEEEE in the germline V gene. Trimming removed 3 bases from V and 2 bases from J, with 9 bases in between. The CDR3 sequence is 14 residues long.

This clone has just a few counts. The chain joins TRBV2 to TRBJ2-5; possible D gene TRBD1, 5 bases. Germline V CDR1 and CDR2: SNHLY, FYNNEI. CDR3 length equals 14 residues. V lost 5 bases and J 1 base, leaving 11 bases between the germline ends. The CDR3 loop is CASSTRAVQETQYF. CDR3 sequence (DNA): TGTGCCAGCAGTACCAGGGCAGTCCAAGAGACCCAGTACTTC.

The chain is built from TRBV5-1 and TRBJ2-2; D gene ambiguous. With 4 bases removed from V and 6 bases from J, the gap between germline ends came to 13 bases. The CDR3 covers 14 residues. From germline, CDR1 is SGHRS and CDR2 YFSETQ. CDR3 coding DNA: TGCGCCAGCAGCCCCTTCCTGGGGTCCGGGGAGCTGTTTTTT. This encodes CASSPFLGSGELFF.

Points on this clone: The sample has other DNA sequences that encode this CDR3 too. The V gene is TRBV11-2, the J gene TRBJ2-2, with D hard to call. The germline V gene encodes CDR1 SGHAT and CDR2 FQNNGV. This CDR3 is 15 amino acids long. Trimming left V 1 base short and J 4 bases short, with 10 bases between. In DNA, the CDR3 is TGTGCCAGCAGCTTAGTGGGCCGCCTCACCGGGGAGCTGTTTTTT. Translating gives CASSLVGRLTGELFF.

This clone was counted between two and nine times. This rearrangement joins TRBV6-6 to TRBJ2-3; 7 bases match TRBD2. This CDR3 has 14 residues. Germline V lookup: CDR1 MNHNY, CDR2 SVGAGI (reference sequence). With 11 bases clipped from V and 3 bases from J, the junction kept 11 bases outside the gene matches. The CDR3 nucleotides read TGTGCCGTTAGGGAGGGGAGCGGGACAGATACGCAGTATTTT. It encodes CAVREGSGTDTQYF.

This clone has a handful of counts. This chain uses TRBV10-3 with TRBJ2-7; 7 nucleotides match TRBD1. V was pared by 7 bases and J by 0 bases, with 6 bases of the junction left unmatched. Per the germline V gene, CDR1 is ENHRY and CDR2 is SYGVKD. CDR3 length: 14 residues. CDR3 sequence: CAIKGQANSYEQYF. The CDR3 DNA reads TGTGCCATCAAAGGACAGGCGAACTCCTACGAGCAGTACTTC.

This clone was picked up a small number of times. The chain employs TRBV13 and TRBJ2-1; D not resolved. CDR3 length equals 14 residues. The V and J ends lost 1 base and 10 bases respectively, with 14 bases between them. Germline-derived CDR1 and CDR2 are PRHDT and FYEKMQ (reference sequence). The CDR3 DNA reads TGTGCCAGCAGCTTAGCAGGCCTTTTAGTAGAGCAGTTCTTC. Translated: CASSLAGLLVEQFF.

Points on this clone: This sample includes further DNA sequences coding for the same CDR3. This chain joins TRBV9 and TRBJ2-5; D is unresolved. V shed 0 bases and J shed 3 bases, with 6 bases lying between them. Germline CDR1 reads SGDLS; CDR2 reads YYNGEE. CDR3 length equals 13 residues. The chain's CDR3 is CASSVDSEETQYF. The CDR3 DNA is TGTGCCAGCAGCGTAGACAGCGAAGAGACCCAGTACTTC.